This T cell receptor beta chain was sequenced for a study of regulatory T cells in long-lasting Graves disease. Whole-study context: To qualify as persistent, Graves' disease required over 5 years of antithyroid drugs with positive TSH receptor antibodies.

Of note for this clonotype: What it binds is not known.

Study-wide points: Among persistent patients, a larger number of public clonotypes were shared (around 2,700) than among newly diagnosed patients (about 1,000).

Combining iRepertoire HTBI primers with Arm-PCR of CDR3 regions, the authors built TCR beta libraries. TCRdb itself ran the multiplex PCR reads through MiXCR, one entry per CDR3 protein. There are approximately 400,000 distinct CDR3 sequences in the sample; about a quarter occur only once, and about a quarter lies in the top ten. Described time point: persistent/refractory GD, antithyroid drugs over 5 years with positive TRAb. Making the TCR library involved RNA that had been extracted from PBMCs. The sequencing used peripheral blood mononuclear cells (PBMCs), collected when the disease was refractory, from a patient treated with antithyroid drugs. The source is a female donor with Graves disease.

In DNA form, the CDR3 reads TGCGCCAGCAGCTTGGGGCCTCAAAAGAACACTGAAGCTTTCTTT. Its translation: CASSLGPQKNTEAFF. The rearrangement uses TRBV5-1 and TRBJ1-1; D unclear. The CDR3 consists of 15 residues. Germline CDR1 reads SGHRS; CDR2 reads YFSETQ. The V end lost 0 bases, the J end lost 1 base, and 10 bases lay between the germline ends.